The clone carrying this TCR beta chain has only one observation. This record comes from a study of shared clonotypes between healthy human individuals. Germline CDR1 and CDR2: MNHEY and SVGAGI. V dropped 6 bases and J dropped 8 bases, with 10 bases sitting between them. This CDR3 contains 12 residues. Clones were read by immunoSEQ multiplex PCR, and TCRdb kept only the in-frame ones, dropping some. The sample yields 2.3 million or so clones, approximately 95% seen once. V usage is TRBV6-5 and J usage is TRBJ2-2; D is possibly TRBD1 (5 bases). The sample was naive CD4+ T cells from PBMCs. As for subset: CD45RA+ positively selected. The clonotype comes from a man younger than 30 in good health. Some clones in this sample may be carry-over from other donors' samples. CDR3 DNA: TGTGCCAGCAGGCAGGGCTTAGGGGAGCTGTTTTTT. This codes for CASRQGLGELFF.